The subject of this entry is one T cell receptor beta chain. The CDR3 is 12 residues long. Germline V gene lookup returns CDR1 LGHDT and CDR2 YNNKEL (reference sequence). Each UMI, carrying a 6-nucleotide sample barcode, came from template switching. Following a re-call of the 5' RACE reads, TCRdb has one entry per CDR3 protein and lacks DNA. The listing contains fewer than 110,000 distinct CDR3 sequences. This sample stems from a study of monozygotic twins with inflammatory bowel disease. The sequenced sample consisted of blood. The chain employs TRBV3-1 and TRBJ1-1. The sequence was obtained from a human donor with ulcerative colitis or Crohn's disease, or a healthy co-twin of an affected twin (not recorded which). The CDR3 region is CASSQGYTEAFF.